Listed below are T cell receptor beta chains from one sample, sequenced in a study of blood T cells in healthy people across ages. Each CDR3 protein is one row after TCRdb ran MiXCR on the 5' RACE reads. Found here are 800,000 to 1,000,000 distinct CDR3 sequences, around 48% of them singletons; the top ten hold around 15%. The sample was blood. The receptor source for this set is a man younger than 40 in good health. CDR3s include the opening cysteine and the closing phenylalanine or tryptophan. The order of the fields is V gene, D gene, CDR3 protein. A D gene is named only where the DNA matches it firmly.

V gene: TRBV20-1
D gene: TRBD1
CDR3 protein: CSARPGTENTDTQYF

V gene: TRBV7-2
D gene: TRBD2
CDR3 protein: CASRVVASGGEETQYF

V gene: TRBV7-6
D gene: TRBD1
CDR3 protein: CAGSSGQGVNTEAFF

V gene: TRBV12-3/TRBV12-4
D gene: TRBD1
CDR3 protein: CASSLGFAGGQDTQYF

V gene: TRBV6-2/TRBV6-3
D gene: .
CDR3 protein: CAATVAGLNTEAFF

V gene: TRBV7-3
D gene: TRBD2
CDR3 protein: CASSLSPGLAGVREEDTQYF

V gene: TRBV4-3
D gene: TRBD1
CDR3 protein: CASSLGQVRNTEAFF

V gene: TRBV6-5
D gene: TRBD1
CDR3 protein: CASSQTGYTEAFF

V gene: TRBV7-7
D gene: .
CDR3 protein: CASSRGAAQETQYF

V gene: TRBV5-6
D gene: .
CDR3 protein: CASSYRPDYEQYF

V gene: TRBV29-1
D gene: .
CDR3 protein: CSTGPSNYGYTF

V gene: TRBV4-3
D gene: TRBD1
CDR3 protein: CASSRAARGTGGTDTQYF

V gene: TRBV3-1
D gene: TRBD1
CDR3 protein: CASSPPGDRGKVTEAFF

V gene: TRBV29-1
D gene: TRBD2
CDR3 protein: CSANQGLTSTDTQYF

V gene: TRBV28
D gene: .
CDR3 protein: CASSQASSGELFF

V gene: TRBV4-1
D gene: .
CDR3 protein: CASSQVDDYGYTF

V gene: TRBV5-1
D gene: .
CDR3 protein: CTSRLQGGDYNEQFF

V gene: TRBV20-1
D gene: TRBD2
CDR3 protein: CSARETGTSPYEQYF

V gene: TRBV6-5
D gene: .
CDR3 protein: CASSYKLSSHNEQFF

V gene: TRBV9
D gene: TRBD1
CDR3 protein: CASSVAPNEVTGGFYGYTF

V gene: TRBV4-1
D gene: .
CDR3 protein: CASSQDGRTAQETQYF

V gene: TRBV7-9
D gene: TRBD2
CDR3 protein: CAGSPGRLAGDSYNEQFF

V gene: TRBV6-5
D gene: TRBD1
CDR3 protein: CASRERQGAYYEQYF